This TCR beta chain was found in a study of T cell repertoires in cytomegalovirus infection. Study-level background: Shared public TCR beta signatures pointed to both CMV infection and a matching HLA type. Findings and limits, study-wide: Carriers of CMV and the relevant HLA type were discriminated by public TCR beta frequency. In two of eight donors, the top clonotype was HLA-C-restricted CMV-specific.

Each CDR3 protein is one row after TCRdb ran MiXCR on the reads. The data contain a few hundred thousand distinct CDR3 sequences, over 15% of them seen just once; the ten biggest clones take up less than 50%. As to this clonotype: Its specificity is unknown.

The CDR3 runs 14 residues. The ends were cut back, 1 base at V and 5 bases at J, with 9 bases in the middle. Germline CDR1 reads LGHDT; CDR2 reads YNNKEL (reference sequence). The sequence was obtained from a human donor in good health (CMV status not recorded). Some clones in this sample may be carry-over from other donors' samples. The specimen sequenced was CD8+ T cells from PBMCs. The chain uses TRBV3-1 and TRBJ1-5; possibly TRBD1 for D (5 bases). The CDR3 bases are TGTGCCAGCAGCCAAGGAGGGGCGTATCAGCCCCAGCATTTT. Translation gives CASSQGGAYQPQHF. Looking up the rest from reference TRBV3-1 and TRBJ1-5 gives the full variable domain: DTAVSQTPKYLVTQMGNDKSIKCEQNLGHDTMYWYKQDSKKFLKIMFSYNNKELIINETVPNRFSPKSPDKAHLNLHINSLELGDSAVYFCASSQGGAYQPQHFGDGTRLSIL.